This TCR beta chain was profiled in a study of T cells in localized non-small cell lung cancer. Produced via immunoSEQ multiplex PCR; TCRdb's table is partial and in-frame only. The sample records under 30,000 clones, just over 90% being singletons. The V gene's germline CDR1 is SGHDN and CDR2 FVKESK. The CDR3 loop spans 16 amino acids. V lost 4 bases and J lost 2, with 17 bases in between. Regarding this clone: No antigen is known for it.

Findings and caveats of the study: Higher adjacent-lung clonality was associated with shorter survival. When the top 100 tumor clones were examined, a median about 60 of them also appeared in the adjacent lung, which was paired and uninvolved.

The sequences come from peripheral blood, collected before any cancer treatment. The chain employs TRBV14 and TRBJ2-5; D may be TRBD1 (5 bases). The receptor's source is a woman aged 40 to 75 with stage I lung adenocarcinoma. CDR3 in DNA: TGTGCCAGCAGCCGCAGGACATTGGGTTATCAAGAGACCCAGTACTTC. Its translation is CASSRRTLGYQETQYF.